The 27 T cell receptor beta chains given below trace back to one sample, sequenced in a study of graft-versus-host responses after intestinal transplantation. Assay used: immunoSEQ multiplex PCR; TCRdb lists only in-frame clones, some missing. This repertoire shows 50,000 or so clones, around nine tenths found once; its top ten account for more than 2.5%. The specimen was PBMCs, collected roughly 120 days after intestinal transplantation. These receptors came from a human patient who received an intestinal transplant, so some T cells may come from the graft donor.

The CDR3 DNA is TGTGCCAGCTACGAGCAGTACTTC. This translates into CASYEQYF. The V call is TRBV11-3, the J call TRBJ2-7, with D unresolved. This CDR3 is built from 8 residues. The V end was cut by 8 bases, the J end by 4 bases, with 0 bases between. Germline CDR1 is SGHNT and CDR2 is YENEEA. The whole variable domain, remainder taken from reference TRBV11-3 and TRBJ2-7, is EAGVVQSPRYKIIEKKQPVAFWCNPISGHNTLYWYLQNLGQGPELLIRYENEEAVDDSQLPKDRFSAERLKGVDSTLKIQPAELGDSAVYLCASYEQYFGPGTRLTVT.

Remarks on this clone: Within the sample, other DNA sequences also encode this same CDR3. The V gene is TRBV27, the J gene TRBJ1-1, with D possibly matching TRBD1 (6 bases). Germline V CDR1 and CDR2: MNHEY, SMNVEV (reference sequence). V gave up 6 bases and J gave up 0 bases, with 14 bases separating them. The CDR3 runs to 15 residues. The CDR3 here is CASRLSGAMNTEAFF. The CDR3 DNA sequence: TGTGCCAGCAGACTTTCGGGGGCCATGAACACTGAAGCTTTCTTT.

This sequence joins TRBV6-1 and TRBJ2-5; tentatively, D is TRBD1 (5 bases). The DNA matches TRBJ2-7 better at its end, which makes the J call doubtful. Per the germline V gene, CDR1 is MNHNS and CDR2 is SASEGT. The CDR3 runs 14 residues. In DNA form, the CDR3 reads TGTGCCAGCACCCGGCAGGGTGGATCCTACGAGCAGTACTTC. Amino acids: CASTRQGGSYEQYF.

The V call is TRBV19, the J call TRBJ2-1; 7 nucleotides line up with TRBD1. Germline trimming cut 6 bases from V and 4 bases from J; bases unmatched to any gene: 6. This CDR3 spans 14 amino acids. CDR1 and CDR2 from the germline V gene are LNHDA and SQIVND (reference sequence). The CDR3: CASRTGWGYNEQFF. CDR3 DNA sequence: TGTGCCAGTAGGACAGGGTGGGGGTACAATGAGCAGTTCTTC.

The chain joins TRBV11-2 to TRBJ2-5; unclear D gene. This CDR3 is 11 amino acids long. Trimming left V 1 base short and J 4 bases short, with 1 base between. From germline, CDR1 is SGHAT and CDR2 FQNNGV. CDR3 sequence: CASSLGETQYF. The CDR3 DNA follows: TGTGCCAGCAGCTTAGGAGAGACCCAGTACTTC.

The chain combines TRBV19 with TRBJ2-7; 13 bases line up with TRBD2. V lost 3 bases to trimming and J lost 0 bases; unmatched junction nucleotides: 11. This CDR3 contains 19 residues. The germline V gene has CDR1 LNHDA and CDR2 SQIVND (reference sequence). CDR3 nucleotide sequence: TGTGCCAGTAGTATTTCGGGACAGGGGACTAGCGGGACCTCCTACGAGCAGTACTTC. This encodes CASSISGQGTSGTSYEQYF.

This clone was observed a single time. The genes are TRBV10-3 and TRBJ2-1, with D possibly matching TRBD2 (5 bases). Trimming removed 7 bases from V and 8 bases from J, with 12 bases in between. The CDR3 is 12 residues long. The V gene's germline CDR1 is ENHRY and CDR2 SYGVKD. The CDR3 DNA sequence: TGTGCCATCACGTCGGGGATCGATGAGCAGTTCTTC. Translation gives CAITSGIDEQFF.

This chain connects TRBV5-6 to TRBJ1-5; D may be TRBD1 (5 bases). Germline CDR1 reads SGHDT; CDR2 reads YYEEEE. The CDR3 spans 13 residues. V lost 2 bases to trimming and J lost 4 bases, with 7 bases between them. The CDR3 region has the DNA TGTGCCAGCAGCTTCCGGGGGAATCAGCCCCAGCATTTT. This encodes CASSFRGNQPQHF. The full variable domain, rest sourced from reference TRBV5-6 and TRBJ1-5, is DAGVTQSPTHLIKTRGQQVTLRCSPKSGHDTVSWYQQALGQGPQFIFQYYEEEERQRGNFPDRFSGHQFPNYSSELNVNALLLGDSALYLCASSFRGNQPQHFGDGTRLSIL.

The genes are TRBV25-1 and TRBJ1-4; no definite D call. Trimming removed 5 bases at V and 8 bases at J, with 15 bases between. The germline V gene encodes CDR1 MGHDK and CDR2 SYGVNS. This CDR3 region has 14 residues. The CDR3 reads CASSPSRSEEKLFF. The CDR3 DNA sequence: TGTGCCAGCAGTCCCTCCCGTTCCGAAGAAAAACTGTTTTTT.

The V call is TRBV28, the J call TRBJ2-5; D gene ambiguous. The CDR3 has 15 amino acids. Trimming removed 5 bases from V and 5 bases from J, with 18 bases in between. Looked up from germline, CDR1 is MDHEN and CDR2 is SYDVKM. The CDR3 nucleotides read TGTGCCAGCAGTCCCCAGTTGGATTTCGGGGAGACCCAGTACTTC. It translates to CASSPQLDFGETQYF.

This sequence joins TRBV10-1 and TRBJ2-1; possible D gene TRBD2, 6 bases. Germline CDR1 is WNHNN and CDR2 is SYGVQD (reference sequence). V was pared by 2 bases and J by 5 bases, with 19 bases between. CDR3 length: 17 amino acids. CDR3 region: CASSEGLRGTLDNEQFF. As DNA, the CDR3 is TGCGCCAGCAGTGAGGGGCTTCGCGGGACCTTAGACAATGAGCAGTTCTTC.

The rearrangement joins TRBV18 to TRBJ2-2; 7 bases line up with TRBD1. The CDR3 has 17 residues. V dropped 8 bases and J dropped 5; count of bases not matched to a gene: 17. Germline V lookup: CDR1 KGHSH, CDR2 LQKENI. The CDR3 protein is CASLAVTTGIETGELFF. Written as DNA, the CDR3 is TGTGCCAGCCTGGCCGTCACGACAGGGATCGAAACCGGGGAGCTGTTTTTT.

The chain links TRBV2 to TRBJ1-6; no clear D gene. Looked up from germline, CDR1 is SNHLY and CDR2 is FYNNEI. The length of the CDR3 is 15 residues. The ends were cut back, 1 base at V and 9 bases at J, with 13 bases in the middle. CDR3 sequence reads: CASSEEGGSTSPLHF. DNA of the CDR3: TGTGCCAGCAGTGAAGAGGGAGGGTCGACTTCACCCCTCCACTTT.

The chain employs TRBV6-6 and TRBJ2-1; 13 bases agree with TRBD2. CDR3 length: 15 residues. Germline loops: CDR1 MNHNY, CDR2 SVGAGI (reference sequence). V lost 6 bases and J lost 12; bases outside the gene matches: 11. As DNA, the CDR3 is TGTGCCAGCAGACTCGGACTAGCGGGAGTTTACTGGCAGTTCTTC. Its translation is CASRLGLAGVYWQFF.

The chain uses TRBV19 and TRBJ1-2; 7 nucleotides align to TRBD1. The germline V gene encodes CDR1 LNHDA and CDR2 SQIVND (reference sequence). V gave up 7 bases and J gave up 8 bases; unmatched junction bases: 10. CDR3 size: 13 residues. In nucleotides, the CDR3 is TGTGCCAGTACCAAGACAGGGAGAGAGGGCTACACCTTC. Its protein is CASTKTGREGYTF.

V usage is TRBV6-1 and J usage is TRBJ1-2, with TRBD1 as a possible D gene (5 bases). The CDR3 spans 15 residues. Germline assignment: CDR1 MNHNS and CDR2 SASEGT. V was clipped by 2 bases and J by 5 bases, with 15 bases between them. The CDR3 DNA follows: TGTGCCAGCAGTGAAATGAGGATGACAGCTTATGGCTACACCTTC. It translates to CASSEMRMTAYGYTF.

J is TRBJ2-7 and V is TRBV11-2; tentative D call: TRBD1 (5 bases). The ends were cut back, 0 bases at V and 7 bases at J, with 13 bases in the middle. Germline assignment: CDR1 SGHAT and CDR2 FQNNGV. The CDR3 runs 14 residues. The CDR3 coding sequence is TGTGCCAGCAGCTTAGATTGGGCAGGGTATGAGCAGTACTTC. Its translation is CASSLDWAGYEQYF.

V usage is TRBV6-5 and J usage is TRBJ2-5; TRBD1 agrees at 7 bases. Germline trimming cut 5 bases from V and 5 bases from J; bases unmatched to any gene: 5. From germline, CDR1 is MNHEY and CDR2 SVGAGI. The CDR3 spans 13 residues. CDR3 sequence (DNA): TGTGCCAGCAGTGGACAGGTTAGGGAGACCCAGTACTTC. It encodes CASSGQVRETQYF.

This chain connects TRBV27 to TRBJ1-6; D is unresolved. Trimming left V 4 bases short and J 0 bases short, with 4 bases between. This CDR3 comprises 14 residues. Germline assignment: CDR1 MNHEY and CDR2 SMNVEV (reference sequence). The CDR3 DNA reads as TGTGCCAGCAGTTCCAGCTCCTATAATTCACCCCTCCACTTT. Protein: CASSSSSYNSPLHF.

Note on this clone: Sequence at one end of the junction differs from germline and may be a read error. The V and J genes are TRBV19 and TRBJ2-3; 11 nucleotides align to TRBD1. Germline V gene lookup returns CDR1 LNHDA and CDR2 SQIVND (reference sequence). The CDR3 runs 15 residues. The CDR3 is CASSPIPGTGGSPRF. The CDR3 nucleotides read TGTGCCAGTAGTCCAATCCCCGGGACAGGGGGAAGTCCCAGGTTT.

V usage is TRBV21-1 and J usage is TRBJ2-5. TRBV21-1 is termed a pseudogene. The CDR3 runs to 14 residues. This CDR3 reads CASSKVSVKETQYF. The CDR3 coding sequence is TGTGCCAGCAGCAAAGTTTCCGTCAAAGAGACCCAGTACTTC.

The chain employs TRBV7-9 and TRBJ2-1; D is possibly TRBD2 (6 bases). Deletions cut 8 bases from V and 4 bases from J, with 21 bases between. CDR1 is SEHNR, CDR2 FQNEAQ, per germline (reference sequence). The CDR3 runs to 16 residues. Here the CDR3 reads CASELNHGGSYNEQFF. The DNA of the CDR3 is TGTGCCAGCGAACTGAATCACGGAGGGAGTTACAATGAGCAGTTCTTC.

This chain links TRBV5-8 with TRBJ1-2; D is ambiguous. CDR3 size: 18 residues. V shed 3 bases and J shed 6 bases, with 27 bases lying between them. Germline V gene data show CDR1 as SGHTS and CDR2 as YDEGEE. The CDR3 coding sequence is TGTGCCAGCAGCTACCCTATCGGACCCACCCGGCGTATGGATGGCTACACCTTC. Translated, it gives CASSYPIGPTRRMDGYTF.

The chain recombines TRBV10-2 with TRBJ1-6; no definite D call. The CDR3 covers 11 residues. Trimming pared 9 bases from V and 8 bases from J, leaving 8 bases between. The germline V gene has CDR1 WSHSY and CDR2 SAAADI. This CDR3 is CARVGDSPLHF. The CDR3 nucleotides read TGCGCCAGGGTTGGGGATTCACCCCTCCACTTT.

This sequence joins TRBV9 and TRBJ1-3; D unclear. The V end was cut by 0 bases, the J end by 0 bases, with 13 bases between. The germline V gene has CDR1 SGDLS and CDR2 YYNGEE. The CDR3 runs 17 residues. The CDR3 reads CASSVDGWASSGNTIYF. The CDR3 coding sequence is TGTGCCAGCAGCGTAGATGGGTGGGCGAGCTCTGGAAACACCATATATTTT. The variable domain in full, completed from reference TRBV9 and TRBJ1-3, reads DSGVTQTPKHLITATGQRVTLRCSPRSGDLSVYWYQQSLDQGLQFLIQYYNGEERAKGNILERFSAQQFPDLHSELNLSSLELGDSALYFCASSVDGWASSGNTIYFGEGSWLTVV.

The chain uses TRBV28 and TRBJ1-4, with unresolved D. In germline, CDR1 is MDHEN, CDR2 SYDVKM. Trimming pared 6 bases from V and 8 bases from J, leaving 16 bases between. This CDR3 comprises 14 residues. The CDR3 loop reads CASSLGNGREKLFF. CDR3 nucleotide sequence: TGTGCCAGCAGCCTCGGCAATGGGAGAGAAAAACTGTTTTTT.

The chain is built from TRBV7-6 and TRBJ2-7; no clear D. Trimming left V 5 bases short and J 2 bases short, with 10 bases between. Germline-derived CDR1 and CDR2 are SGHVS and FNYEAQ. This CDR3 comprises 13 residues. The CDR3: CASSPDITYEQYF. The CDR3, as DNA: TGTGCCAGCAGCCCTGACATAACCTACGAGCAGTACTTC.